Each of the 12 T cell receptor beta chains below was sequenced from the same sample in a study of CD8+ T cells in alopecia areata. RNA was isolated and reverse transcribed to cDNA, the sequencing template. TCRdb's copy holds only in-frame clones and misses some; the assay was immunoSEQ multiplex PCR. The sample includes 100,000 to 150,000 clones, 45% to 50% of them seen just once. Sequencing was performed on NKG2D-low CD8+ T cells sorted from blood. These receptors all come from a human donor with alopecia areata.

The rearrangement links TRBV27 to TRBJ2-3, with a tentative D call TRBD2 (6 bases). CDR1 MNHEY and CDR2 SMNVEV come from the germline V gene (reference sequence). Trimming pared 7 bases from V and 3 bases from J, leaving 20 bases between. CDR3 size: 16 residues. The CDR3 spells CASTHLGTAGTDTQYF. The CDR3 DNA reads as TGTGCCAGCACCCATCTGGGGACCGCGGGGACAGATACGCAGTATTTT.

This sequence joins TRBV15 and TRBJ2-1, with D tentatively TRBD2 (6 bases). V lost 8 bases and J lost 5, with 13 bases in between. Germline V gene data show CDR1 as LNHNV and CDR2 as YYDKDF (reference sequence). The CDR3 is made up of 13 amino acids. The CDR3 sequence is CATERLADNEQFF. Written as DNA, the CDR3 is TGTGCCACCGAAAGATTAGCGGACAATGAGCAGTTCTTC.

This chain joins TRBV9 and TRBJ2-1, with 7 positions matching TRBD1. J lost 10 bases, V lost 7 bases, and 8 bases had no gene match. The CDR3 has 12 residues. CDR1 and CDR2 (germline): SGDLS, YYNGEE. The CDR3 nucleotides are TGTGCCAGCCGAACAGGGGAAGGCGAGCAGTTCTTC. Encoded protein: CASRTGEGEQFF.

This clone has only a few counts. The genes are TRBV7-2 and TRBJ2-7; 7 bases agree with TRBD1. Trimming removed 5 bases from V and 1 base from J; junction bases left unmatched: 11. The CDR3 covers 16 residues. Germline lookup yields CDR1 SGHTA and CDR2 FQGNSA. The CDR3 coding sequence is TGTGCCAGCAGCACCCCGGTAATCAGGGGGTCCTACGAGCAGTACTTC. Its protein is CASSTPVIRGSYEQYF.

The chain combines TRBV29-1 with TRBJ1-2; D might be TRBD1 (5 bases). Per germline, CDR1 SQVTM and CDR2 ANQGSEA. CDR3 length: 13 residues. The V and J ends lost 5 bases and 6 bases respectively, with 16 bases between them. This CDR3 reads CSVWAGGSHGYTF. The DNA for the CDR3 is TGCAGCGTTTGGGCCGGGGGATCTCATGGCTACACCTTC.

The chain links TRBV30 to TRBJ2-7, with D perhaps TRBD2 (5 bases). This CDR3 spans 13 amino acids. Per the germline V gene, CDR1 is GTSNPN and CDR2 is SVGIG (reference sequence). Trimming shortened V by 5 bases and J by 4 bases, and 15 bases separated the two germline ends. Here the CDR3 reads CAWSDGPGYEQYF. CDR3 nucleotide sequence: TGTGCCTGGTCGGACGGACCGGGGTACGAGCAGTACTTC.

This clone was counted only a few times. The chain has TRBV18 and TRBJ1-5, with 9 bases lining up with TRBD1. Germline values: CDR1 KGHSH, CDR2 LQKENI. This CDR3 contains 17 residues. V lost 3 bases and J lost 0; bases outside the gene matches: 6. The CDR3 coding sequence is TGTGCCAGCTCACCGACAGGGGGGGTCTATAGCAATCAGCCCCAGCATTTT. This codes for CASSPTGGVYSNQPQHF.

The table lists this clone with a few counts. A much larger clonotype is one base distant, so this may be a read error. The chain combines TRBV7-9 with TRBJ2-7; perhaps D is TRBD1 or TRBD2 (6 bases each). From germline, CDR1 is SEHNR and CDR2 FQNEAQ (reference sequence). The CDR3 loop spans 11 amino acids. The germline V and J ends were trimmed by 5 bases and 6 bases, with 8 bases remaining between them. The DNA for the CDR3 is TGTGCCAGCAGCGGGGGGCCCGAGCAGTACTTC. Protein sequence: CASSGGPEQYF.

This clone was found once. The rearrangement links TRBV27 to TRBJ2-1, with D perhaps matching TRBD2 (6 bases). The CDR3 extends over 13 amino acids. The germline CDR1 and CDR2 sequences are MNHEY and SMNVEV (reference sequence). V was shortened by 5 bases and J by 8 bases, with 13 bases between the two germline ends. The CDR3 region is CASSLGSWDEQFF. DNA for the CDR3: TGTGCCAGCAGTCTCGGGAGCTGGGATGAGCAGTTCTTC.

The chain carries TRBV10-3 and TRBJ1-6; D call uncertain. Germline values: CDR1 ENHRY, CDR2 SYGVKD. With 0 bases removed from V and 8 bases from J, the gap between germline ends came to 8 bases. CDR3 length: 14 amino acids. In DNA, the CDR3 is TGTGCCATCAGTGAGTCGGGCAGCCATTCACCCCTCCACTTT. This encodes CAISESGSHSPLHF.

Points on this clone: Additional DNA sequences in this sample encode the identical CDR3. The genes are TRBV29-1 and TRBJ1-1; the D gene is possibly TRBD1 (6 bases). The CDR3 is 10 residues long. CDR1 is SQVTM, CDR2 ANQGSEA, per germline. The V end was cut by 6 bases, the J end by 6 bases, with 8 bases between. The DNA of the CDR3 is TGCAGCGTGGGGGGGCCTGAAGCTTTCTTT. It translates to CSVGGPEAFF. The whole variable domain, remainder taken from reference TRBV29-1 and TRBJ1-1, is SAVISQKPSRDICQRGTSLTIQCQVDSQVTMMFWYRQQPGQSLTLIATANQGSEATYESGFVIDKFPISRPNLTFSTLTVSNMSPEDSSIYLCSVGGPEAFFGQGTRLTVV.

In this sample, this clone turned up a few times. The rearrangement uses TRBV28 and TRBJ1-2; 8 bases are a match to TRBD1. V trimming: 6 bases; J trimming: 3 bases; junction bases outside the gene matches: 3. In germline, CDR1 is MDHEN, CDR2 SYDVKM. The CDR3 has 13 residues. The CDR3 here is CASSSDRDYGYTF. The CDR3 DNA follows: TGTGCCAGCAGCTCGGACAGGGACTATGGCTACACCTTC.